The source of this T cell receptor (beta chain) is a study of T cell repertoires in cytomegalovirus infection. Whole-study results and caveats: CMV-specific TCR beta clonotypes restricted by HLA-C dominated the ex vivo response. People with CMV and the relevant HLA were identified by cumulative public TCR beta family frequency.

This CDR3 is built from 17 residues. Per germline, CDR1 SGHDT and CDR2 YYEEEE. With 3 bases removed from V and 5 bases from J, the gap between germline ends came to 24 bases. Each CDR3 protein gets one entry after TCRdb re-called the reads with MiXCR. The sample includes around 280,000 distinct CDR3 sequences, around 10% seen only once; the top ten take approximately 2.3%. This clonotype was seen repeatedly, ten times or more. What it binds is not known. The sequence derives from a human donor in good health (CMV status not recorded). Some clones in this sample may be carry-over from other donors' samples. The V call is TRBV5-6, the J call TRBJ2-7; perhaps D is TRBD1 or TRBD2 (5 bases each). Sequencing was carried out using PBMCs. CDR3 sequence reads: CASSSTLTGTGTHEQYF. The DNA of the CDR3 is TGTGCCAGCAGCTCTACTCTAACCGGGACCGGGACCCACGAGCAGTACTTC.